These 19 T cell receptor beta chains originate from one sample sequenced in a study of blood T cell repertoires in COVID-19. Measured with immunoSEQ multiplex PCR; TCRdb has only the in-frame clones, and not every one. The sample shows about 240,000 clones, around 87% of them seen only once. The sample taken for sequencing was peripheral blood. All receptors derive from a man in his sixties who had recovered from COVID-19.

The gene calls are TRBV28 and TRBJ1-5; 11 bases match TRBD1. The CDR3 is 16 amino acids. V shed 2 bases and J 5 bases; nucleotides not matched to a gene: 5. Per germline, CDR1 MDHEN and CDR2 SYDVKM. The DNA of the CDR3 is TGTGCCAGCAGTTTAAGGACAGGGGGCCCCCATCAGCCCCAGCATTTT. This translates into CASSLRTGGPHQPQHF.

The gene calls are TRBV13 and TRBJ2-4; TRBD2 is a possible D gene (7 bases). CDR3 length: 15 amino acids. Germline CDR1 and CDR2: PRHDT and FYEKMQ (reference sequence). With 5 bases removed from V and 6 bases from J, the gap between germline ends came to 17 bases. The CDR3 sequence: CASSPRRGGTNIQYF. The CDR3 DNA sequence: TGTGCCAGCAGCCCCCGGAGGGGGGGTACAAACATTCAGTACTTC.

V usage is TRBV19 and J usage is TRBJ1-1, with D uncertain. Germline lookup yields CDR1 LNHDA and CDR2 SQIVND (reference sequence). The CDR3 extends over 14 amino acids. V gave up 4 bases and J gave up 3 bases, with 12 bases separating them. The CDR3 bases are TGTGCCAGTAGTAGTAACAGATGGGACACTGAAGCTTTCTTT. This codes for CASSSNRWDTEAFF.

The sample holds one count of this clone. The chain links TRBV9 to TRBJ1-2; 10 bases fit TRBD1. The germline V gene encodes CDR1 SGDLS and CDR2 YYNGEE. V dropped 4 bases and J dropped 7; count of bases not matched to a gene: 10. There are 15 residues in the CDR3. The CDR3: CASSLRDRGLAGYTF. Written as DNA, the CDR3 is TGTGCCAGCAGCCTACGGGACAGGGGTCTTGCTGGCTACACCTTC. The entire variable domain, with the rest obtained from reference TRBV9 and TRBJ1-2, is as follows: DSGVTQTPKHLITATGQRVTLRCSPRSGDLSVYWYQQSLDQGLQFLIQYYNGEERAKGNILERFSAQQFPDLHSELNLSSLELGDSALYFCASSLRDRGLAGYTFGSGTRLTVV.

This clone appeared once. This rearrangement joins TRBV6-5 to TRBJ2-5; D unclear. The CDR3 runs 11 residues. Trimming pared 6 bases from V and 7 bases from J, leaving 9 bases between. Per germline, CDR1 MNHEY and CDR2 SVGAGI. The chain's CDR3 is CASRLTGTQYF. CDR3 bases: TGTGCCAGCAGACTCACCGGGACCCAGTACTTC.

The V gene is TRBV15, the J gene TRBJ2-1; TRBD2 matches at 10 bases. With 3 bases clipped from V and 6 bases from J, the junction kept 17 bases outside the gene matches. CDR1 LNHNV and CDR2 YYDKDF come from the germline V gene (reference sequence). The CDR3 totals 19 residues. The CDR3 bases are TGTGCCACCAGCAGCCGGGATCTTCCGGGACTAGCGAGGGGCAATGAGCAGTTCTTC. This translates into CATSSRDLPGLARGNEQFF.

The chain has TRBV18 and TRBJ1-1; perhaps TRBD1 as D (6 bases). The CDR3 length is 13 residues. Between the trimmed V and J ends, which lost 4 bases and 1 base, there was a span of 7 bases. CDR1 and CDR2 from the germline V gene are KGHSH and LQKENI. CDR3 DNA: TGTGCCAGCTCACTGGGGGCGAACACTGAAGCTTTCTTT. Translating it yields CASSLGANTEAFF.

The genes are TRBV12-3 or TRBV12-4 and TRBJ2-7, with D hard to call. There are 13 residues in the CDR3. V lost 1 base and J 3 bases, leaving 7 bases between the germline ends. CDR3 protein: CASSLGRVYEQYF. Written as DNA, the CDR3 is TGTGCCAGCAGTTTAGGACGGGTCTACGAGCAGTACTTC.

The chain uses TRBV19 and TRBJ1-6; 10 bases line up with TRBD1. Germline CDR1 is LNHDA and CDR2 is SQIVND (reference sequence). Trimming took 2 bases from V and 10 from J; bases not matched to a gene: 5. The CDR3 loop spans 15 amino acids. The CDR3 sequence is CASSILGTGESPLHF. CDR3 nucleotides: TGTGCCAGTAGTATATTGGGGACAGGGGAATCACCCCTCCACTTT.

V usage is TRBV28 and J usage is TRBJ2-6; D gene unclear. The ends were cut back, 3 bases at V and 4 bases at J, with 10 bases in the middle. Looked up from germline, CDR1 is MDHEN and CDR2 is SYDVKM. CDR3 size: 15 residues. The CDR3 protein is CASSLYVSGANVLTF. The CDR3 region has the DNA TGTGCCAGCAGTTTGTATGTATCCGGGGCCAACGTCCTGACTTTC.

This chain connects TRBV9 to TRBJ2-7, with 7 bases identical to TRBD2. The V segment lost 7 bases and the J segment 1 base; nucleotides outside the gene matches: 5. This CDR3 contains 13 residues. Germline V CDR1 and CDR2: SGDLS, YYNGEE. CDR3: CASQGGGSYEQYF. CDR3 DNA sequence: TGTGCCAGCCAGGGCGGGGGATCCTACGAGCAGTACTTC.

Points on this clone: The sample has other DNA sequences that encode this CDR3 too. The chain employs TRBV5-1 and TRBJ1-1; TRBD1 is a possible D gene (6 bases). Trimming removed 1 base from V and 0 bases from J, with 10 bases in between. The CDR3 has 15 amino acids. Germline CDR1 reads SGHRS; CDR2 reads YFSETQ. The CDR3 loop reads CASSLQGPMNTEAFF. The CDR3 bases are TGCGCCAGCAGCTTGCAGGGGCCCATGAACACTGAAGCTTTCTTT.

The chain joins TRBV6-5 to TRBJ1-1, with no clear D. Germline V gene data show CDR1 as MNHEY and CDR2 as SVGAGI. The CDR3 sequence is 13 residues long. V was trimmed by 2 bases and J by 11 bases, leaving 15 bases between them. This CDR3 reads CASSYPAAGSAFF. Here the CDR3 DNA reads TGTGCCAGCAGTTACCCCGCGGCGGGTTCGGCTTTCTTT.

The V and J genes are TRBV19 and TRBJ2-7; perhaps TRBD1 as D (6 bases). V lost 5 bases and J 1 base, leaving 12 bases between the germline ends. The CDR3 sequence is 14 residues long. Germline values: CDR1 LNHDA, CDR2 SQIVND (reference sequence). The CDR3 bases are TGTGCCAGTAGTCCTCAGGGGTTATCCTACGAGCAGTACTTC. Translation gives CASSPQGLSYEQYF.

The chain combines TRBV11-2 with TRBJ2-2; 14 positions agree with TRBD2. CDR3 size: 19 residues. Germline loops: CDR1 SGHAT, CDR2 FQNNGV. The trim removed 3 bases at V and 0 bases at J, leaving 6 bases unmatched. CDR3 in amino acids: CASSFSTSGGVANTGELFF. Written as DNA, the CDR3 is TGTGCCAGCAGCTTTTCGACTAGCGGGGGGGTAGCGAACACCGGGGAGCTGTTTTTT.

CDR3 nucleotide sequence: TGCGCCAGCAGCCAAGAACCCAGGGGGCACGACATTCAGTACTTC. It yields the protein CASSQEPRGHDIQYF. This chain links TRBV4-1 with TRBJ2-4, with 8 bases matching TRBD1. This CDR3 contains 15 residues. J was trimmed by 8 bases and V by 0 bases; bases with no gene match: 6. Looked up from germline, CDR1 is MGHRA and CDR2 is YSYEKL.

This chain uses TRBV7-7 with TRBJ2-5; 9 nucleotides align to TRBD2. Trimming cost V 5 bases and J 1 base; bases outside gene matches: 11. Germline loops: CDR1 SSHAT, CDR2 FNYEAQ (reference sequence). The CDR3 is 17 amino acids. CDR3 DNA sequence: TGTGCCAGCAGCCTACAAAGGGGAGCGGGGGGCCAAGAGACCCAGTACTTC. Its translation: CASSLQRGAGGQETQYF.

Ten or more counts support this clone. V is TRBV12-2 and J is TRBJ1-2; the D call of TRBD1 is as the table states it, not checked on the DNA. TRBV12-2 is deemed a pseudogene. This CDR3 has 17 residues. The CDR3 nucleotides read TGTGCAAGTCGCTTAGCGAGAGACAGGGACTCTAACTATGGCTACACCTTC. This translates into CASRLARDRDSNYGYTF.

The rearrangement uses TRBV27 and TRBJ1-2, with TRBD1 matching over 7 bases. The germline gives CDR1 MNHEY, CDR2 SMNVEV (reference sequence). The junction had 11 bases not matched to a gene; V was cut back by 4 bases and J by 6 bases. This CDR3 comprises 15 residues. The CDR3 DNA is TGTGCCAGCAGTTGGGGAGGGGGCGGGGGGAATGGCTACACCTTC. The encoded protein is CASSWGGGGGNGYTF.